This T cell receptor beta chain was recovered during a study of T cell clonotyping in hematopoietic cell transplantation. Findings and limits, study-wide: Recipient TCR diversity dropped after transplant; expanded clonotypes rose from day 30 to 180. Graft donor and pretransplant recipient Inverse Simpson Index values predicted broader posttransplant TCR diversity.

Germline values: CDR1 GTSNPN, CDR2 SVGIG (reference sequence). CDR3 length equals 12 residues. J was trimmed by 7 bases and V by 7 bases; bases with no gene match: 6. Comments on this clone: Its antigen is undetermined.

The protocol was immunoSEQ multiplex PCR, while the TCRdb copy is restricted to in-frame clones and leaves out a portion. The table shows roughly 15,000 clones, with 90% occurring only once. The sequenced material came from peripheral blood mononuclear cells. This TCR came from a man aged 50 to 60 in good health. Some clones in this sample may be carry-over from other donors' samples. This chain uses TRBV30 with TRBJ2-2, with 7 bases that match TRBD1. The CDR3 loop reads CAFRGGFGELFF. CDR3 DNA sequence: TGTGCCTTCAGAGGGGGCTTCGGGGAGCTGTTTTTT.